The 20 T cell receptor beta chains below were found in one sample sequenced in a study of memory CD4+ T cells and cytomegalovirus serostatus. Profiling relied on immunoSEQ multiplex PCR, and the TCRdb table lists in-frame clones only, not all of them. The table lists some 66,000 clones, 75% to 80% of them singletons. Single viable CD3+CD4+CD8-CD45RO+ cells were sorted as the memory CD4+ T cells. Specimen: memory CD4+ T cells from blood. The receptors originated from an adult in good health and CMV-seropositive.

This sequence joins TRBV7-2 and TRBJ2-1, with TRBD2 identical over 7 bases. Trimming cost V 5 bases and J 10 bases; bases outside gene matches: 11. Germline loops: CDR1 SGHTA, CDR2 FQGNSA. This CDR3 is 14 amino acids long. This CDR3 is CASSAGAGFREQFF. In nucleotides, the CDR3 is TGTGCCAGCAGCGCTGGAGCGGGATTTCGGGAGCAGTTCTTC.

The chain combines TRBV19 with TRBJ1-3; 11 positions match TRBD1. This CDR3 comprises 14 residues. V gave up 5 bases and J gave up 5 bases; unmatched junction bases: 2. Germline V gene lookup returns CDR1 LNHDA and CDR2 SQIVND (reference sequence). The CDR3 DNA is TGTGCCAGTAGTGGGACAGGGGGTAGAAACACCATATATTTT. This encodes CASSGTGGRNTIYF.

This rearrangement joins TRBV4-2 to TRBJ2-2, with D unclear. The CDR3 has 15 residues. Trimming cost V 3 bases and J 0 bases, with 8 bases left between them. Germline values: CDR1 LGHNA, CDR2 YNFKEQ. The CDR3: CASSQGTTNTGELFF. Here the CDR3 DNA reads TGTGCCAGCAGCCAGGGTACGACGAACACCGGGGAGCTGTTTTTT.

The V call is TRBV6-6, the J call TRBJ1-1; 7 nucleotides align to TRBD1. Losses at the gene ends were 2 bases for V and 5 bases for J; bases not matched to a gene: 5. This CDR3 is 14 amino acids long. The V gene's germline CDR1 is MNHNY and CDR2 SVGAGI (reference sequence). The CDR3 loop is CASSYTRDSTEAFF. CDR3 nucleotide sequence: TGTGCCAGCAGTTACACCCGGGACAGTACTGAAGCTTTCTTT.

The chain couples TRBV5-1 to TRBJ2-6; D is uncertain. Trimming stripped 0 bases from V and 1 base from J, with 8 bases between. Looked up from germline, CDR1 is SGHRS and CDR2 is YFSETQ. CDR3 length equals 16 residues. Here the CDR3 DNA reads TGCGCCAGCAGCTTGGAAGGTCCGTCTGGGGCCAACGTCCTGACTTTC. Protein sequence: CASSLEGPSGANVLTF.

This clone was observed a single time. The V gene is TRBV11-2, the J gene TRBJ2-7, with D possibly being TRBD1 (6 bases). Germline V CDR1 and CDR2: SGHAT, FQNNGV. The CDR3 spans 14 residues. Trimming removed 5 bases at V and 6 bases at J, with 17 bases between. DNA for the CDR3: TGTGCCAGCAGCCCCCTCAAACAGGGAACCGAGCAGTACTTC. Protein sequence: CASSPLKQGTEQYF.

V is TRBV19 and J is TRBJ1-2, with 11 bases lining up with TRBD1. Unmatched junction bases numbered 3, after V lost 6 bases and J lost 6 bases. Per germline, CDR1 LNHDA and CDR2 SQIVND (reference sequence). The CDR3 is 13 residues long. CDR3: CASRDRGHDGYTF. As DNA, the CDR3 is TGTGCCAGTAGGGACAGGGGGCATGATGGCTACACCTTC.

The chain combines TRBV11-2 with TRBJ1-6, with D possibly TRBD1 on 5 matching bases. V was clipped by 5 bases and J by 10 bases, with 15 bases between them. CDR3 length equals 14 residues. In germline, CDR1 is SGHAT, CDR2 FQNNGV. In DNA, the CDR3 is TGTGCCAGCAGCCTGGGGGTTTCTGCCTCACCCCTCCACTTT. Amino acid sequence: CASSLGVSASPLHF.

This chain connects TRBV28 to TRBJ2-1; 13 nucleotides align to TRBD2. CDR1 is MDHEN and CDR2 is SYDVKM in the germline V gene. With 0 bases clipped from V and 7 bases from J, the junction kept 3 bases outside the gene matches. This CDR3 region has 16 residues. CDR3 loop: CASSLWGLAGRNEQFF. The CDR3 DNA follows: TGTGCCAGCAGTTTATGGGGACTAGCGGGGCGAAATGAGCAGTTCTTC.

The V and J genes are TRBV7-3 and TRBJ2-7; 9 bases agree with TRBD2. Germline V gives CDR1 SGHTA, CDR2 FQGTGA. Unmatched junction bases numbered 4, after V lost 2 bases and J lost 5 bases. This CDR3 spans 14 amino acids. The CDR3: CASSLAGGHNEQYF. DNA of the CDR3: TGTGCCAGCAGCTTAGCGGGGGGGCACAACGAGCAGTACTTC.

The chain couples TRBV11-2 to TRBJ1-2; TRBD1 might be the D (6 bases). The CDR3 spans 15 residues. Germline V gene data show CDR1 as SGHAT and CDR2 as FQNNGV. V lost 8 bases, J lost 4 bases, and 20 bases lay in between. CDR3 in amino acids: CASSPGGRRGYGYTF. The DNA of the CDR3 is TGTGCCAGCTCCCCCGGGGGGCGTCGGGGCTATGGCTACACCTTC.

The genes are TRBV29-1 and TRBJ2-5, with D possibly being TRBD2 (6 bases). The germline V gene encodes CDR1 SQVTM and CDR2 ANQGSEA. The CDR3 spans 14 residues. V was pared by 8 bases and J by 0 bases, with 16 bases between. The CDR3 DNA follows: TGCAGCTCCGTTATAGGAGGGCACCAAGAGACCCAGTACTTC. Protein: CSSVIGGHQETQYF.

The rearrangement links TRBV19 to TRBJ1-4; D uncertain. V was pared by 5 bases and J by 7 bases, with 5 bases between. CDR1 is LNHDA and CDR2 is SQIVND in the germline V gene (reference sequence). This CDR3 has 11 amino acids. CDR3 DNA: TGTGCCAGTAGTTTGCGTGAAAAACTGTTTTTT. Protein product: CASSLREKLFF.

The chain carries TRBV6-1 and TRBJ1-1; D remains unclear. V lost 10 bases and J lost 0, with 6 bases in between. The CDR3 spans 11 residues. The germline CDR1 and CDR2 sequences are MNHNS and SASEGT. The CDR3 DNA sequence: TGTGCCACACACCTGAACACTGAAGCTTTCTTT. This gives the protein CATHLNTEAFF.

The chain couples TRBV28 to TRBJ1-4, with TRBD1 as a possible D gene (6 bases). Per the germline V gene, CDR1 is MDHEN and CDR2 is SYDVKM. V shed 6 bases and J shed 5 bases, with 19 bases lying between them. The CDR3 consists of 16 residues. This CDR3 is CASSQRGGRVNEKLFF. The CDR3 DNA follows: TGTGCCAGCAGCCAACGAGGGGGGCGGGTAAATGAAAAACTGTTTTTT.

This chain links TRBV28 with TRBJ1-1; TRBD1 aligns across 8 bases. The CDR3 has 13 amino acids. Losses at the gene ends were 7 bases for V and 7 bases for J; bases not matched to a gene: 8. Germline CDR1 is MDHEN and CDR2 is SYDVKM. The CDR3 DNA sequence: TGTGCCAGCACCTCCGGGACAGGCTATGAAGCTTTCTTT. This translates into CASTSGTGYEAFF.

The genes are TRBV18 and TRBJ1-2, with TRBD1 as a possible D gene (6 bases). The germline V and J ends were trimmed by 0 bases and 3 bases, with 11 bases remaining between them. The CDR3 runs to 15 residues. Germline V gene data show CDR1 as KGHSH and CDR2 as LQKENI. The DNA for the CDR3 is TGTGCCAGCTCACCACCGGCGGGGGCGGACTATGGCTACACCTTC. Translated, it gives CASSPPAGADYGYTF.

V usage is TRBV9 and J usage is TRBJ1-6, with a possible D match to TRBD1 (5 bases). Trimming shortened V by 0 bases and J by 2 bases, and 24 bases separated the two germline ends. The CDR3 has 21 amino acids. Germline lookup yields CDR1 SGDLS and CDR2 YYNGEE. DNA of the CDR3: TGTGCCAGCAGCGTAGAAAGAGTGGGGGAGCTTAGGGCTCCCTATAATTCACCCCTCCACTTT. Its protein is CASSVERVGELRAPYNSPLHF.

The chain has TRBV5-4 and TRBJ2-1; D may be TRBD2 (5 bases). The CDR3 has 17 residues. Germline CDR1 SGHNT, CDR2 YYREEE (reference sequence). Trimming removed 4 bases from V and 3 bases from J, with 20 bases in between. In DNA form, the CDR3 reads TGTGCCAGCAGCGCGACCATGGACTCCCTGGGCTACAATGAGCAGTTCTTC. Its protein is CASSATMDSLGYNEQFF.

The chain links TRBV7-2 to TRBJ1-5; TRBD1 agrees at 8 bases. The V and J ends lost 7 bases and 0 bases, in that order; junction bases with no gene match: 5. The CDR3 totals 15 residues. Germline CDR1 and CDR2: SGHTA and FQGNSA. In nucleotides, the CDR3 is TGTGCCAGCAAACAGGGGGAGAATAGCAATCAGCCCCAGCATTTT. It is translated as CASKQGENSNQPQHF.